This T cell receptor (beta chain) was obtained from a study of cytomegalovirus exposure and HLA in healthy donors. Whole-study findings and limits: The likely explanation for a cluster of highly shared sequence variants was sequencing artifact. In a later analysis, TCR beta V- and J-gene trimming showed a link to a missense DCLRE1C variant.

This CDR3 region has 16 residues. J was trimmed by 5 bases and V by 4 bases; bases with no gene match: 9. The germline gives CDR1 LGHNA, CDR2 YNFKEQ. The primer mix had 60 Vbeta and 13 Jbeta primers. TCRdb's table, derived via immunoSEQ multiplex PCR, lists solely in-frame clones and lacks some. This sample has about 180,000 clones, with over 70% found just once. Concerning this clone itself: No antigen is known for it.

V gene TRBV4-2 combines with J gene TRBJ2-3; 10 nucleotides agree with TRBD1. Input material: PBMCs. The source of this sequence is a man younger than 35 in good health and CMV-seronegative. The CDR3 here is CASSPYPGQGRDTQYF. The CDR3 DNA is TGTGCCAGCAGCCCCTACCCGGGACAGGGGAGAGATACGCAGTATTTT.